Presented here are 15 T cell receptor beta chains from one specimen sequenced in a study of blood T cell repertoires in COVID-19. TCRdb keeps only in-frame clones here, not all; method: immunoSEQ multiplex PCR. The sample carries some 40,000 clones, around nine tenths recorded once. Specimen: peripheral blood. The receptor source for this set is a human donor in a cohort sampled during active COVID-19.

The V and J genes are TRBV24-1 and TRBJ2-2; D is undetermined. CDR1 and CDR2 from the germline V gene are KGHDR and SFDVKD. V shed 5 bases and J shed 6 bases, with 15 bases lying between them. CDR3 length: 15 amino acids. The CDR3 spells CATSAFRQTSGELFF. For the CDR3, the DNA is TGTGCCACCAGTGCCTTCAGGCAAACGTCCGGGGAGCTGTTTTTT.

This clone is a singleton in its sample. The chain is built from TRBV23-1 and TRBJ1-1; D uncertain. TRBV23-1 is annotated as an ORF whose role is uncertain. The CDR3 extends over 13 amino acids. V was pared by 4 bases and J by 3 bases, with 9 bases between. The CDR3 reads CASSLREYTEAFF. The CDR3 DNA reads TGCGCCAGCAGTCTCCGGGAGTACACTGAAGCTTTCTTT.

The chain is built from TRBV27 and TRBJ2-7, with a tentative D call TRBD2 (6 bases). This CDR3 comprises 14 residues. Germline V gives CDR1 MNHEY, CDR2 SMNVEV (reference sequence). The germline V and J ends were trimmed by 6 bases and 4 bases, with 16 bases remaining between them. The CDR3 region has the DNA TGTGCCAGCAGCTATTCCCCGGAGGGTTACGAGCAGTACTTC. Its protein product is CASSYSPEGYEQYF.

The V call is TRBV19, the J call TRBJ2-1; tentative D call: TRBD2 (6 bases). Trimming took 5 bases from V and 6 from J, leaving 14 bases between them. Germline loops: CDR1 LNHDA, CDR2 SQIVND (reference sequence). The CDR3 sequence is 14 residues long. CDR3 nucleotides: TGTGCCAGTAGTTTCGGGACTCTAGGCAATGAGCAGTTCTTC. As protein: CASSFGTLGNEQFF.

The V and J genes are TRBV5-1 and TRBJ2-7; 8 bases agree with TRBD2. This CDR3 comprises 16 residues. Germline values: CDR1 SGHRS, CDR2 YFSETQ. V lost 4 bases, J lost 3 bases, and 12 bases stayed unmatched. The CDR3 here is CASSPRGGGRFYEQYF. Here the CDR3 DNA reads TGCGCCAGCAGCCCAAGGGGCGGCGGGAGGTTCTACGAGCAGTACTTC.

This sequence joins TRBV11-2 and TRBJ2-5; TRBD2 might be the D (5 bases). Germline CDR1 reads SGHAT; CDR2 reads FQNNGV. Trimming took off 6 bases at V and 1 base at J, with 12 bases between the two ends. The length of the CDR3 is 14 residues. DNA of the CDR3: TGTGCCAGCAGGAAGGACTGGGGCCAAGAGACCCAGTACTTC. This codes for CASRKDWGQETQYF.

The chain recombines TRBV4-1 with TRBJ2-1; D is unclear. Trimming cost V 4 bases and J 7 bases, with 20 bases left between them. CDR1 is MGHRA and CDR2 is YSYEKL in the germline V gene. The CDR3 loop spans 16 amino acids. CDR3 sequence reads: CASSLLFPSLGNEQFF. CDR3 sequence (DNA): TGCGCCAGCAGCCTTTTATTCCCCAGTCTCGGGAATGAGCAGTTCTTC.

The rearrangement joins TRBV4-1 to TRBJ2-1; D is unclear. Germline V lookup: CDR1 MGHRA, CDR2 YSYEKL. This CDR3 region has 13 residues. The V and J ends lost 1 base and 5 bases respectively, with 6 bases between them. CDR3 nucleotides: TGCGCCAGCAGCCAAGCCAGGAACAATGAGCAGTTCTTC. It codes for CASSQARNNEQFF.

This sequence joins TRBV3-1 (or the pseudogene TRBV3-2) and TRBJ2-1; 11 nucleotides match TRBD2. After removal of 6 bases from V and 6 bases from J, the junction contained 10 bases not matched to a gene. The CDR3 has 16 amino acids. Germline V gene lookup returns CDR1 LGHDT and CDR2 YNNKEL (reference sequence). The CDR3 is CASREAGTSGLNEQFF. The CDR3 DNA sequence: TGTGCCAGCAGGGAGGCCGGGACTAGCGGCCTCAATGAGCAGTTCTTC.

For the CDR3, the DNA is TGCGCCAGCAGCCCGGGGACAGCCCAAGAGACCCAGTACTTC. This sequence encodes CASSPGTAQETQYF. The chain joins TRBV5-1 to TRBJ2-5; 7 nucleotides line up with TRBD1. CDR1 and CDR2 (germline): SGHRS, YFSETQ. V lost 4 bases to trimming and J lost 1 base; unmatched junction nucleotides: 4. The CDR3 has 14 amino acids.

This clone showed up just once. The chain uses TRBV27 and TRBJ2-5, with 11 bases lining up with TRBD2. Germline V lookup: CDR1 MNHEY, CDR2 SMNVEV (reference sequence). This CDR3 contains 19 residues. Trimming removed 3 bases from V and 5 bases from J; junction bases left unmatched: 17. The CDR3 spells CASSFGRTLAGVSGETQYF. In nucleotides, the CDR3 is TGTGCCAGCAGTTTTGGGAGGACACTAGCGGGAGTATCTGGGGAGACCCAGTACTTC.

About this clone itself: This sample also contains other DNA sequences that code for the same CDR3. The chain joins TRBV6-5 to TRBJ1-1, with D perhaps matching TRBD1 (5 bases). Trimming cost V 5 bases and J 1 base, with 8 bases left between them. This CDR3 has 13 residues. Per the germline V gene, CDR1 is MNHEY and CDR2 is SVGAGI. Here the CDR3 DNA reads TGTGCCAGCAGTCTCGGACAGAACACTGAAGCTTTCTTT. This gives the protein CASSLGQNTEAFF.

The chain is built from TRBV15 and TRBJ1-1; TRBD1 agrees at 7 bases. With V trimmed by 0 bases and J by 10 bases, 8 bases remained unmatched. The CDR3 spans 14 residues. Germline-derived CDR1 and CDR2 are LNHNV and YYDKDF (reference sequence). This CDR3 reads CATSRDGTGERAFF. For the CDR3, the DNA is TGTGCCACCAGCAGAGATGGCACAGGGGAGCGAGCTTTCTTT.

This clone was seen only once. The CDR3 loop reads CASSLEQAYNYGYTF. Written as DNA, the CDR3 is TGTGCCAGCAGCTTGGAACAGGCATATAACTATGGCTACACCTTC. The chain combines TRBV5-4 with TRBJ1-2; D is possibly TRBD1 (5 bases). The germline V and J ends were trimmed by 0 bases and 1 base, with 10 bases remaining between them. This CDR3 has 15 amino acids. Germline values: CDR1 SGHNT, CDR2 YYREEE (reference sequence).

This chain joins TRBV30 and TRBJ2-7; D is perhaps TRBD1 (6 bases). V shed 2 bases and J shed 2 bases, with 22 bases lying between them. The germline V gene encodes CDR1 GTSNPN and CDR2 SVGIG (reference sequence). CDR3 length: 17 amino acids. CDR3: CAWSLEARDTRPYEQYF. The DNA for the CDR3 is TGTGCCTGGAGTCTAGAGGCCCGGGACACGCGTCCCTACGAGCAGTACTTC.